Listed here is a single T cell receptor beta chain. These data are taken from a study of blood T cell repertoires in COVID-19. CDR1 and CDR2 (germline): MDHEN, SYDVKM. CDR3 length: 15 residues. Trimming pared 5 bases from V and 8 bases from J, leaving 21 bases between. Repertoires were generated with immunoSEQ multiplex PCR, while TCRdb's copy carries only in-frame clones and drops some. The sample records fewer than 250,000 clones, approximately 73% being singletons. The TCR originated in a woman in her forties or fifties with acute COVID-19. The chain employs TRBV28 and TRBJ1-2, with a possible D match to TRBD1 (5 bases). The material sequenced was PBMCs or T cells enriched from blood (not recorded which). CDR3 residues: CASSPVPSGKEGYTF. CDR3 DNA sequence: TGTGCCAGCAGTCCCGTACCGTCAGGGAAAGAGGGCTACACCTTC.